In this sample, the clone carrying this T cell receptor (beta chain) turned up once. Its antigen is as yet unknown. The PCR was carried out with 60 Vbeta primers and 13 Jbeta primers. TCRdb's table, derived via immunoSEQ multiplex PCR, lists solely in-frame clones and lacks some. The table records 250,000 to 350,000 clones, roughly 80% of them present only once. There were likely unrecorded immune exposures, though donors were nominally healthy when sampled. The sample belongs to a study of cytomegalovirus exposure and HLA in healthy donors. Study-wide points: Segments of the TCR beta V type were, in most cases, productive about 87% or about 30% of the time in an earlier analysis. Roughly uniform depth of sequencing across donors was assumed in presence/absence analyses.

Input material: PBMCs. The clonotype comes from a girl aged 2-10 years in good health and CMV-seronegative.

The DNA for the CDR3 is TGTGCCAGCAGAGCGGGACAGGGGACTCCAAGCTCCTACGAGCAGTACTTC. Translated, it gives CASRAGQGTPSSYEQYF. The gene calls are TRBV13 and TRBJ2-7; TRBD1 matches 10 bases. From germline, CDR1 is PRHDT and CDR2 FYEKMQ (reference sequence). The CDR3 totals 17 residues. With 6 bases clipped from V and 0 bases from J, the junction kept 11 bases outside the gene matches.